A single sample gave rise to the 23 T cell receptor beta chains below, sequenced in a study of response to subunit inactivated influenza vaccine. TCRdb re-analysed the RT-PCR reads in MiXCR, keeping a single row per CDR3 protein. The sample has hundreds of thousands of distinct CDR3 sequences, approximately 7.6% seen once. The sequencing here drew on PBMCs from blood, taken less than 30 months after vaccination. The receptors come from a man aged 50 to 75 who received an inactivated influenza vaccine.

This clonotype was seen many times. V gene TRBV28 combines with J gene TRBJ1-1; 9 bases line up with TRBD1. Losses at the gene ends were 3 bases for V and 3 bases for J; bases not matched to a gene: 5. Germline CDR1 reads MDHEN; CDR2 reads SYDVKM. CDR3 size: 15 residues. Here the CDR3 reads CASSFLTGGYTEAFF. CDR3 nucleotides: TGTGCCAGCAGTTTTTTAACAGGGGGCTACACTGAAGCTTTCTTT.

V is TRBV7-9 and J is TRBJ2-1, with unresolved D. Trimming left V 5 bases short and J 4 bases short, with 15 bases between. The CDR3 spans 15 residues. The V gene's germline CDR1 is SEHNR and CDR2 FQNEAQ (reference sequence). The DNA of the CDR3 is TGTGCCAGCAGCACGAGCTACCATGGGTACAATGAGCAGTTCTTC. Amino acid sequence: CASSTSYHGYNEQFF.

The chain employs TRBV18 and TRBJ1-3; D gene ambiguous. The V and J ends lost 5 bases and 9 bases respectively, with 11 bases between them. The CDR3 sequence is 12 residues long. Germline V lookup: CDR1 KGHSH, CDR2 LQKENI. The CDR3 DNA reads TGTGCCAGCTCAACCGAAGGAGGCACCATATATTTT. It yields the protein CASSTEGGTIYF.

This clonotype came up a few times. The chain carries TRBV7-2 and TRBJ2-7; 7 positions match TRBD1. Germline V gene sequence: CDR1 SGHTA, CDR2 FQGNSA. Trimming took 5 bases from V and 3 from J; bases not matched to a gene: 7. The CDR3 extends over 14 amino acids. The CDR3 coding sequence is TGTGCCAGCAGCCTAGGGGACAGCCACTACGAGCAGTACTTC. Translated: CASSLGDSHYEQYF.

Note on this clonotype: Compared with germline, one end of the junction differs, possibly owing to a read error. This chain links TRBV5-1 with TRBJ2-7; 7 positions match TRBD2. The CDR3 length is 15 residues. Germline V gene sequence: CDR1 SGHRS, CDR2 YFSETQ. This CDR3 reads CASCLGGTVSYEQYF. In DNA form, the CDR3 reads TGCGCCAGCTGCTTGGGAGGGACGGTATCCTACGAGCAGTACTTC.

A few counts support this clonotype. The genes are TRBV6-1 and TRBJ2-3; 7 bases line up with TRBD1. Trimming cost V 7 bases and J 3 bases; bases outside gene matches: 19. CDR1 is MNHNS, CDR2 SASEGT, per germline. This CDR3 region has 18 residues. The CDR3 region has the DNA TGTGCCAGCACCTTGGGGACAGTTTTTATTTATTCTACAGATACGCAGTATTTT. It specifies CASTLGTVFIYSTDTQYF.

The gene calls are TRBV11-2 and TRBJ1-2; 8 nucleotides line up with TRBD1. The CDR3 extends over 16 amino acids. Per the germline V gene, CDR1 is SGHAT and CDR2 is FQNNGV. The V and J ends lost 1 base and 3 bases, in that order; junction bases with no gene match: 7. In nucleotides, the CDR3 is TGTGCCAGCAGCTTAGGGGCGGCAGGGGGCGACTATGGCTACACCTTC. It codes for CASSLGAAGGDYGYTF.

This clonotype was observed a few times. The rearrangement joins TRBV4-1 to TRBJ2-3; D perhaps matches TRBD2 (6 bases). CDR3 length equals 17 residues. The V end lost 4 bases, the J end lost 2 bases, and 19 bases lay between the germline ends. In germline, CDR1 is MGHRA, CDR2 YSYEKL. CDR3 loop: CASSLGVAEFYTDTQYF. CDR3 nucleotides: TGCGCCAGCAGCCTTGGAGTAGCGGAATTTTACACAGATACGCAGTATTTT.

This clonotype occurred a few times. The gene calls are TRBV7-2 and TRBJ2-1, with 15 nucleotides matching TRBD2. CDR1 SGHTA and CDR2 FQGNSA come from the germline V gene. V was pared by 1 base and J by 8 bases, with 3 bases of the junction left unmatched. The CDR3 contains 16 residues. CDR3: CASSLGTSGRAYEQFF. CDR3 bases: TGTGCCAGCAGCTTAGGGACTAGCGGGAGGGCCTATGAGCAGTTCTTC.

This chain links TRBV4-1 with TRBJ2-7, with 7 bases lining up with TRBD2. Trimming removed 3 bases from V and 3 bases from J; junction bases left unmatched: 5. The CDR3 totals 14 residues. Germline V lookup: CDR1 MGHRA, CDR2 YSYEKL. Here the CDR3 reads CASSHTGGYYEQYF. In nucleotides, the CDR3 is TGCGCCAGCAGCCATACGGGGGGATACTACGAGCAGTACTTC.

This clonotype occurred many times. The V and J genes are TRBV9 and TRBJ2-3; TRBD2 aligns across 8 bases. V lost 4 bases to trimming and J lost 0 bases; unmatched junction nucleotides: 10. Germline V gene sequence: CDR1 SGDLS, CDR2 YYNGEE. The CDR3 runs to 17 residues. CDR3 sequence (DNA): TGTGCCAGCAGCAAAGGAAGGACTAGCTTGAGCACAGATACGCAGTATTTT. Residues: CASSKGRTSLSTDTQYF.

This clonotype has at least ten counts. At one of its ends the junction is not consistent with the germline gene, which may arise from a read error. The chain carries TRBV3-1 and TRBJ1-5, with a weak D call TRBD1 (5 bases). Germline loops: CDR1 LGHDT, CDR2 YNNKEL (reference sequence). CDR3 length equals 13 residues. The CDR3: CASSQDIGGGTVF. The CDR3 nucleotides are TGTGCCAGCAGCCAAGATATCGGGGGAGGAACCGTATTT. The full variable domain, rest sourced from reference TRBV3-1 and TRBJ1-5, is DTAVSQTPKYLVTQMGNDKSIKCEQNLGHDTMYWYKQDSKKFLKIMFSYNNKELIINETVPNRFSPKSPDKAHLNLHINSLELGDSAVYFCASSQDIGGGTVFGDGTRLSIL.

J is TRBJ2-7 and V is TRBV7-8; TRBD2 aligns across 7 bases. The CDR3 is 17 amino acids. Per germline, CDR1 SGHVS and CDR2 FQNEAQ. V lost 5 bases, J lost 1 base, and 14 bases stayed unmatched. The CDR3 DNA reads as TGTGCCAGCAGCCTCCTTAAAGGAGCGGGGCCTTCCTACGAGCAGTACTTC. Translating gives CASSLLKGAGPSYEQYF. Full variable domain (remainder filled in from reference TRBV7-8 and TRBJ2-7): GAGVSQSPRYKVAKRGQDVALRCDPISGHVSLFWYQQALGQGPEFLTYFQNEAQLDKSGLPSDRFFAERPEGSVSTLKIQRTQQEDSAVYLCASSLLKGAGPSYEQYFGPGTRLTVT.

This clonotype appeared many times. The rearrangement joins TRBV7-8 to TRBJ1-1; weak D call: TRBD1 (6 bases). CDR3 length equals 16 residues. The germline V and J ends were trimmed by 5 bases and 5 bases, with 21 bases remaining between them. Per germline, CDR1 SGHVS and CDR2 FQNEAQ. CDR3 loop: CASSPRGGGMGTEAFF. CDR3 DNA: TGTGCCAGCAGCCCGAGGGGGGGGGGAATGGGAACTGAAGCTTTCTTT.

Only a few counts were recorded for this clonotype. Sequence at one end of the junction differs from germline and may be a read error. The chain employs TRBV3-1 and TRBJ2-3; a weak D match, TRBD1 (6 bases). This CDR3 contains 13 residues. The germline CDR1 and CDR2 sequences are LGHDT and YNNKEL (reference sequence). The CDR3 reads CASSHLGGDKTLF. The CDR3 DNA reads TGTGCCAGCAGCCACCTGGGTGGGGACAAAACCCTTTTT.

The chain couples TRBV10-3 to TRBJ2-1; TRBD1 aligns across 8 bases. V lost 3 bases, J lost 5 bases, and 9 bases stayed unmatched. Germline CDR1 reads ENHRY; CDR2 reads SYGVKD. There are 16 residues in the CDR3. CDR3 nucleotides: TGTGCCATCAGTGACTACAACAGGGGGAAGGACAATGAGCAGTTCTTC. It specifies CAISDYNRGKDNEQFF.

This sequence joins TRBV20-1 and TRBJ1-5, with 9 bases fitting TRBD1. CDR3 length: 16 amino acids. Germline V gene data show CDR1 as DFQATT and CDR2 as SNEGSKA (reference sequence). V lost 2 bases to trimming and J lost 0 bases; unmatched junction nucleotides: 5. Written as DNA, the CDR3 is TGCAGTGCTAGATGGGGACAGGGCTATAGCAATCAGCCCCAGCATTTT. It is translated as CSARWGQGYSNQPQHF.

The gene calls are TRBV29-1 and TRBJ2-7; D perhaps matches TRBD1 (5 bases). V was clipped by 4 bases and J by 3 bases, with 7 bases between them. Germline V gives CDR1 SQVTM, CDR2 ANQGSEA. The CDR3 has 11 residues. This CDR3 reads CSVGQSYEQYF. The CDR3 DNA is TGCAGCGTTGGACAGAGCTACGAGCAGTACTTC.

This clonotype showed up just a few times. V gene TRBV15 combines with J gene TRBJ1-4; D not certain. Trimming removed 3 bases at V and 0 bases at J, with 5 bases between. The CDR3 sequence is 14 residues long. Germline V gene data show CDR1 as LNHNV and CDR2 as YYDKDF (reference sequence). Here the CDR3 reads CATSSPATNEKLFF. As DNA, the CDR3 is TGTGCCACCAGCAGCCCGGCAACTAATGAAAAACTGTTTTTT. Full variable domain (rest looked up from reference TRBV15 and TRBJ1-4): DAMVIQNPRYQVTQFGKPVTLSCSQTLNHNVMYWYQQKSSQAPKLLFHYYDKDFNNEADTPDNFQSRRPNTSFCFLDIRSPGLGDTAMYLCATSSPATNEKLFFGSGTQLSVL.

The chain has TRBV6-5 and TRBJ2-1; 11 bases line up with TRBD1. There are 17 residues in the CDR3. After removal of 7 bases from V and 5 bases from J, the junction contained 13 bases not matched to a gene. CDR1 MNHEY and CDR2 SVGAGI come from the germline V gene. The CDR3, as DNA: TGTGCCAGCATTTCGGGACAGGGGGTTTGGTACGACAATGAGCAGTTCTTC. Protein product: CASISGQGVWYDNEQFF.

V and J are TRBV4-1 and TRBJ1-5; a possible D gene is TRBD1 (6 bases). The CDR3 is 17 residues long. Germline values: CDR1 MGHRA, CDR2 YSYEKL. Trimming took 0 bases from V and 6 from J, leaving 18 bases between them. The CDR3 loop is CASSQDWGAGGSQPQHF. CDR3 sequence (DNA): TGCGCCAGCAGCCAAGATTGGGGGGCGGGGGGCTCTCAGCCCCAGCATTTT.

This clonotype was counted at least ten times. The chain carries TRBV20-1 and TRBJ2-3, with D possibly matching TRBD2 (5 bases). V was trimmed by 4 bases and J by 4 bases, leaving 18 bases between them. The germline V gene encodes CDR1 DFQATT and CDR2 SNEGSKA (reference sequence). The CDR3 loop spans 15 amino acids. In DNA, the CDR3 is TGCAGTGCTAAAGTCGACGGAAAGAGGGCAGATACGCAGTATTTT. This sequence encodes CSAKVDGKRADTQYF.

This clonotype has a count of ten or more. The chain has TRBV6-5 and TRBJ2-1; TRBD2 agrees at 8 bases. The trim removed 0 bases at V and 8 bases at J, leaving 12 bases unmatched. This CDR3 is 17 amino acids long. CDR1 is MNHEY and CDR2 is SVGAGI in the germline V gene. The CDR3 reads CASSYSIYRGGTDEQFF. The CDR3 region has the DNA TGTGCCAGCAGTTACTCGATTTACCGGGGGGGAACCGATGAGCAGTTCTTC.